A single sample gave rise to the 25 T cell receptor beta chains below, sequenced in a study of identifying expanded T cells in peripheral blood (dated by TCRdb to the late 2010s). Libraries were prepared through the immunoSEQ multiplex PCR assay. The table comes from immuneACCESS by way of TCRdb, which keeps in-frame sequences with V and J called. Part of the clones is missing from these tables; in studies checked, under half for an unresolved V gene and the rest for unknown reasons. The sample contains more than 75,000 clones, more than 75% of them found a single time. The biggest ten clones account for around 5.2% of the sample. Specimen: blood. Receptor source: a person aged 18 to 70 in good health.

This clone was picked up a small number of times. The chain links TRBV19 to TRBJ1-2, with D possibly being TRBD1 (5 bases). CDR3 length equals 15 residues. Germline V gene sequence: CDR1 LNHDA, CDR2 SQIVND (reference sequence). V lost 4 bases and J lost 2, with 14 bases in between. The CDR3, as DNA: TGTGCCAGTAGTACACAGGCCTACCTAAACTATGGCTACACCTTC. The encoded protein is CASSTQAYLNYGYTF.

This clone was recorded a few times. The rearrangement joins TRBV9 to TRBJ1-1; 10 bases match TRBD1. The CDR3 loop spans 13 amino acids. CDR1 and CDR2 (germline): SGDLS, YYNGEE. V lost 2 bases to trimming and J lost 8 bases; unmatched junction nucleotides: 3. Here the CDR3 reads CASSVGTGEEAFF. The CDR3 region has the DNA TGTGCCAGCAGCGTGGGGACAGGGGAAGAAGCTTTCTTT.

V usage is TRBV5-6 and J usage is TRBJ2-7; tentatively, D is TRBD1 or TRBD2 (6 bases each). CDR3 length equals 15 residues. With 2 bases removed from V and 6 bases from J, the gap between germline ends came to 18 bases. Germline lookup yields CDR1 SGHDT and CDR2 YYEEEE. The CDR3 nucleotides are TGTGCCAGCAGCTTTTATACAGGAGGGGGGCGCGAGCAGTACTTC. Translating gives CASSFYTGGGREQYF.

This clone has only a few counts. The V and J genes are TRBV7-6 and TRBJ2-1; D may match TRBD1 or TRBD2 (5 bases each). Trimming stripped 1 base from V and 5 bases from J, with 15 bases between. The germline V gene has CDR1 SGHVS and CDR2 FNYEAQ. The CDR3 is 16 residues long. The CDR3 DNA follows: TGTGCCAGCAGCTTAGAGTGGTCCGGGACCGACAATGAGCAGTTCTTC. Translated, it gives CASSLEWSGTDNEQFF.

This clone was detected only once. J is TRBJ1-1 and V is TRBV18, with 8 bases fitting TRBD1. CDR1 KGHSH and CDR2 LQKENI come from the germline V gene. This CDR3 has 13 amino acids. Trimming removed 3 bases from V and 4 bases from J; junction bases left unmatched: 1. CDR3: CASSPTGATEAFF. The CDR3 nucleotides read TGTGCCAGCTCACCGACAGGGGCCACTGAAGCTTTCTTT.

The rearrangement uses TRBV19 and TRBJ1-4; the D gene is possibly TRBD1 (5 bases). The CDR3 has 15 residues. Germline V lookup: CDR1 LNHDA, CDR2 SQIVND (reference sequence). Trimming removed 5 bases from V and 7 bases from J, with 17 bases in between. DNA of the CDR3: TGTGCCAGTAGTTTCGGCGGGGGAGTGCGTGAAAAACTGTTTTTT. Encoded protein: CASSFGGGVREKLFF.

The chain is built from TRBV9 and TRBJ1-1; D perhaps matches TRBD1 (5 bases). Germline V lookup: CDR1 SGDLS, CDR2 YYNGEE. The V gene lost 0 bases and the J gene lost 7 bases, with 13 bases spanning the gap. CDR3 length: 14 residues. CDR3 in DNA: TGTGCCAGCAGCGTAGACACGCTGGGGGGTGAAGCTTTCTTT. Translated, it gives CASSVDTLGGEAFF. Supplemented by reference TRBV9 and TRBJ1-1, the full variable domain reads DSGVTQTPKHLITATGQRVTLRCSPRSGDLSVYWYQQSLDQGLQFLIQYYNGEERAKGNILERFSAQQFPDLHSELNLSSLELGDSALYFCASSVDTLGGEAFFGQGTRLTVV.

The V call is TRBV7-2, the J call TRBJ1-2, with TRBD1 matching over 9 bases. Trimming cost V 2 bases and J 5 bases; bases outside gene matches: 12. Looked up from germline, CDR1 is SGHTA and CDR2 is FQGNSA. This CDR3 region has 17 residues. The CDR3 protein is CASSLTSSGQGRYGYTF. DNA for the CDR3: TGTGCCAGCAGCTTAACGTCGTCGGGACAGGGTCGTTATGGCTACACCTTC.

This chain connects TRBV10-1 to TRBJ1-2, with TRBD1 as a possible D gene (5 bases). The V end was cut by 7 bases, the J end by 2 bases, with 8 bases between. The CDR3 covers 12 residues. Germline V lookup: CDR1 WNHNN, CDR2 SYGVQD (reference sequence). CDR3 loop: CASTHRNYGYTF. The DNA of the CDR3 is TGCGCCAGCACCCACAGGAACTATGGCTACACCTTC.

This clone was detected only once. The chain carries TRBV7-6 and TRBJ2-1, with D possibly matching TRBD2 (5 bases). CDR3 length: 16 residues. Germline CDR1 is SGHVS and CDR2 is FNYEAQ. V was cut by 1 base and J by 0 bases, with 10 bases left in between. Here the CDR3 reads CASSLGQRGSYNEQFF. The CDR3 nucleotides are TGTGCCAGCAGCTTAGGACAACGGGGCTCCTACAATGAGCAGTTCTTC.

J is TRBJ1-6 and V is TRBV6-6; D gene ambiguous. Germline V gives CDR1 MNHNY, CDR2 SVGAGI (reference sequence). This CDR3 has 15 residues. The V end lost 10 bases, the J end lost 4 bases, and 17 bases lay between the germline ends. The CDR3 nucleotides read TGTGCCACGGCCCCCAGAGTGGGATATAATTCACCCCTCCACTTT. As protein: CATAPRVGYNSPLHF.

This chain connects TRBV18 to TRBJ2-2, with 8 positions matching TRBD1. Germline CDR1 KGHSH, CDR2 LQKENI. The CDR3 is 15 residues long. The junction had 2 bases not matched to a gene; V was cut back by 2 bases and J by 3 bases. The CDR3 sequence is CASSPYRGDTGELFF. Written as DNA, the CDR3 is TGTGCCAGCTCACCATACAGGGGGGACACCGGGGAGCTGTTTTTT. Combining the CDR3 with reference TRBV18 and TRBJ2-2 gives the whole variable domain NAGVMQNPRHLVRRRGQEARLRCSPMKGHSHVYWYRQLPEEGLKFMVYLQKENIIDESGMPKERFSAEFPKEGPSILRIQQVVRGDSAAYFCASSPYRGDTGELFFGEGSRLTVL.

The CDR3 sequence is CASRLPGVNTEAFF. In DNA, the CDR3 is TGTGCCAGCAGGCTTCCCGGGGTGAACACTGAAGCTTTCTTT. The rearrangement links TRBV28 to TRBJ1-1; D remains unclear. CDR1 is MDHEN and CDR2 is SYDVKM in the germline V gene. V was pared by 6 bases and J by 0 bases, with 11 bases between. CDR3 length: 14 amino acids.

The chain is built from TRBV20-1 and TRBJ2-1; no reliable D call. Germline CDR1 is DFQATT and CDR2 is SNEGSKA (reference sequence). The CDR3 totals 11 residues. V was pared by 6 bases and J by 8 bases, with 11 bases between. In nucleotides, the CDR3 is TGCAGTGCCCAAGTGCCGGATGAGCAGTTCTTC. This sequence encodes CSAQVPDEQFF.

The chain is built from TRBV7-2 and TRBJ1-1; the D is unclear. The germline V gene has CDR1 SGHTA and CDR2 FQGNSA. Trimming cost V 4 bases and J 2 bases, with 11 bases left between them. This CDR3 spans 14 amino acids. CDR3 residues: CASSSLVGNTEAFF. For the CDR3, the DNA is TGTGCCAGCAGCTCATTAGTAGGCAACACTGAAGCTTTCTTT.

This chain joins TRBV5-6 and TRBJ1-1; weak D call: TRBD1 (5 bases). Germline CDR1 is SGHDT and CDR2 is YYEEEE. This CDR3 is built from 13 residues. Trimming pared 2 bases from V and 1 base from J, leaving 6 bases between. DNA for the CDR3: TGTGCCAGCAGCTTTCAGGGGAACACTGAAGCTTTCTTT. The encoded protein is CASSFQGNTEAFF. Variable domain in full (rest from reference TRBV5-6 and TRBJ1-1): DAGVTQSPTHLIKTRGQQVTLRCSPKSGHDTVSWYQQALGQGPQFIFQYYEEEERQRGNFPDRFSGHQFPNYSSELNVNALLLGDSALYLCASSFQGNTEAFFGQGTRLTVV.

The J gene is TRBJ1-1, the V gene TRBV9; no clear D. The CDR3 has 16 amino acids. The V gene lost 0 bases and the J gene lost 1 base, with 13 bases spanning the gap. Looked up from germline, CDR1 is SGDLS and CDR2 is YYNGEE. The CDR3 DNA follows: TGTGCCAGCAGCGTAGGTTGGCGAGCGAGGAACACTGAAGCTTTCTTT. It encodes CASSVGWRARNTEAFF.

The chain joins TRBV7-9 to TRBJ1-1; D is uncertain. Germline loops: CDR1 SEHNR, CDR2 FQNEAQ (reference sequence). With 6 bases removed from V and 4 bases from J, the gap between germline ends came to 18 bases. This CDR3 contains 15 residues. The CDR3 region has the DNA TGTGCCAGCAGTTCCTACTCCAATGGGTCCACTGAAGCTTTCTTT. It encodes CASSSYSNGSTEAFF.

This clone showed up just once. The CDR3, as DNA: TGTGCCAGCTCACCAGCGGTGGCGGGTGAGGCTTTCTTT. As protein: CASSPAVAGEAFF. The V gene is TRBV18, the J gene TRBJ1-1; D ambiguous. The CDR3 totals 13 residues. Germline CDR1 is KGHSH and CDR2 is LQKENI. The germline V and J ends were trimmed by 2 bases and 11 bases, with 15 bases remaining between them.

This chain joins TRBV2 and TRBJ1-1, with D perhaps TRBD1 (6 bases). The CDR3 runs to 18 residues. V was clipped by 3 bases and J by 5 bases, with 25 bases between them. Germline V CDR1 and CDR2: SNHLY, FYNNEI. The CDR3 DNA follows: TGTGCCAGCAGTGATCCGGACCAGAGATACGACAGGTGGACTGAAGCTTTCTTT. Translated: CASSDPDQRYDRWTEAFF.

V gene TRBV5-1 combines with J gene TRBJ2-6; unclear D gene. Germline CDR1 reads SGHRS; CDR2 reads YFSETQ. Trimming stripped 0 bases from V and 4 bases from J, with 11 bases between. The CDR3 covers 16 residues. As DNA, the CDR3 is TGCGCCAGCAGCTTGGATGTGGCCCGAGGGGCCAACGTCCTGACTTTC. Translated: CASSLDVARGANVLTF. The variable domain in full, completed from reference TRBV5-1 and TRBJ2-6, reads KAGVTQTPRYLIKTRGQQVTLSCSPISGHRSVSWYQQTPGQGLQFLFEYFSETQRNKGNFPGRFSGRQFSNSRSEMNVSTLELGDSALYLCASSLDVARGANVLTFGAGSRLTVL.

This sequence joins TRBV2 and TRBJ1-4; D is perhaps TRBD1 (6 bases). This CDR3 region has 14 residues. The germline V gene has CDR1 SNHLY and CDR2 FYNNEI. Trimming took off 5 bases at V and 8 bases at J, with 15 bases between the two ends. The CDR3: CASSLTGVAEKLFF. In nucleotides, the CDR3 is TGTGCCAGCAGTTTGACAGGCGTTGCGGAAAAACTGTTTTTT.

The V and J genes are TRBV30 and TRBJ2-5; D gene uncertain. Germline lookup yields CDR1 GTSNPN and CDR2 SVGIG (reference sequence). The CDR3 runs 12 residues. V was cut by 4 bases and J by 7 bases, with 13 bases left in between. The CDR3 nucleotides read TGTGCCTGGAACGTCCTCTTGGGGACCCAGTACTTC. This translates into CAWNVLLGTQYF.

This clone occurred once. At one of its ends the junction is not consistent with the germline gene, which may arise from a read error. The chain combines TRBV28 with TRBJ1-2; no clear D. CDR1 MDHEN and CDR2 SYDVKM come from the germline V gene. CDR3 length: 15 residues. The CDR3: CASSLPYPTSEPRDF. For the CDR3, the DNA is TGTGCCAGCAGTTTACCGTACCCTACCTCGGAACCACGTGACTTC.

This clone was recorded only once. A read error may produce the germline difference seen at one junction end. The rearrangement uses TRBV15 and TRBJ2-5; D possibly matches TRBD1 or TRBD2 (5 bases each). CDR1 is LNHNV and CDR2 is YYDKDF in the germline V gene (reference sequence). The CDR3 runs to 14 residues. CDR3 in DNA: TGTGCCACCAGGAGAGGGGCAGGTTTCGAGACCCAGTACTTC. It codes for CATRRGAGFETQYF.